The sequence of this TCR beta chain was determined in a study of cytomegalovirus exposure and HLA in healthy donors. Study findings and constraints: In a later analysis, the majority of CMV-associated beta chains seemingly showed HLA restriction.

Concerning this clone: Its specificity is unknown.

The PCR was carried out with 60 Vbeta primers and 13 Jbeta primers. Sequencing was performed with immunoSEQ multiplex PCR; in TCRdb, only in-frame clones are kept and a portion is missing. Of 150,000 to 200,000 clones listed, around 76% were seen once; the top ten hold under 2.5%. The J segment lost 8 bases and the V segment lost 1 base, leaving 7 bases of the junction unmatched. The CDR3 covers 15 residues. The germline V gene encodes CDR1 SGHTA and CDR2 FQGNSA. Specimen: PBMCs. J is TRBJ2-4 and V is TRBV7-2, with 8 bases fitting TRBD2. The source is a female donor in good health and CMV-seronegative. DNA for the CDR3: TGTGCCAGCAGCTTAGGAACGGGAGGGGCGGACATTCAGTACTTC. Protein sequence: CASSLGTGGADIQYF.